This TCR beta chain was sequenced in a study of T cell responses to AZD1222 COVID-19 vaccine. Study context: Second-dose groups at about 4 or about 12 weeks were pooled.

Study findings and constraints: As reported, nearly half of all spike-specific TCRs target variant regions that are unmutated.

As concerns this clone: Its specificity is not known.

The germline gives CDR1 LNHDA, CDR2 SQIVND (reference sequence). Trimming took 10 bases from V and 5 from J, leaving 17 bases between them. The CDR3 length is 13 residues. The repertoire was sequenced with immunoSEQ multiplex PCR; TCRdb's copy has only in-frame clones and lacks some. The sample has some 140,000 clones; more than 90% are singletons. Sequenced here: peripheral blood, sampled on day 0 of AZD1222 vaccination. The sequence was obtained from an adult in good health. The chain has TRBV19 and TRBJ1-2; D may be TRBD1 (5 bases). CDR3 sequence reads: CATDSPIWYGYTF. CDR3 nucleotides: TGTGCCACAGACAGCCCTATCTGGTATGGCTACACCTTC.